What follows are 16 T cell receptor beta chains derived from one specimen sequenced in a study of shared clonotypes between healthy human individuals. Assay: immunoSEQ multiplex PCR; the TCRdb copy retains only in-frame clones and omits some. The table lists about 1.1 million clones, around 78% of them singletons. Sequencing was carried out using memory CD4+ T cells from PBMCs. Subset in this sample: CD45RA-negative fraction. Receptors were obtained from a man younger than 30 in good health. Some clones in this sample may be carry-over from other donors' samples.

This chain's CDR3 is CVRSLYPGHFMNYGYTF. The CDR3 region has the DNA TGTGTCAGAAGCTTATACCCAGGACACTTCATGAACTATGGCTACACCTTC. The chain couples TRBV7-5 to TRBJ1-2; TRBD1, the table's D call, lacks a check against the DNA. TRBV7-5 is recorded as a pseudogene. The CDR3 is made up of 17 amino acids.

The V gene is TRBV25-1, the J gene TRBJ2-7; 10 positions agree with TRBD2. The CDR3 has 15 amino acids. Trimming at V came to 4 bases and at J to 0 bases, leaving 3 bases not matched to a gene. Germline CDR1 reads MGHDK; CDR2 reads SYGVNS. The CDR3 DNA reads TGTGCCAGCAGTGGCGGACTAGCGGACTCCTACGAGCAGTACTTC. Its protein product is CASSGGLADSYEQYF.

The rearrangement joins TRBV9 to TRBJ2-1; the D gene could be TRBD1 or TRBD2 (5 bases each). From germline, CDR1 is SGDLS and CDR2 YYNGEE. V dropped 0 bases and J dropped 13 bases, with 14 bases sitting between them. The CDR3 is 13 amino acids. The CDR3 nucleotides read TGTGCCAGCAGCGTAGCCCCGGGACCTGGACAGTTCTTC. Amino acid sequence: CASSVAPGPGQFF.

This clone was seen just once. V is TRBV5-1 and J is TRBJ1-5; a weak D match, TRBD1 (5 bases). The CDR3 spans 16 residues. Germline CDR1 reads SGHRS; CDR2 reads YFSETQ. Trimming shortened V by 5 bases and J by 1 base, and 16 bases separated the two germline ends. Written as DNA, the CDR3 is TGCGCCAGCAGGCCGGACGGGACCGAGAGCAATCAGCCCCAGCATTTT. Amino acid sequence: CASRPDGTESNQPQHF. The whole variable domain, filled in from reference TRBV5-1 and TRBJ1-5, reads KAGVTQTPRYLIKTRGQQVTLSCSPISGHRSVSWYQQTPGQGLQFLFEYFSETQRNKGNFPGRFSGRQFSNSRSEMNVSTLELGDSALYLCASRPDGTESNQPQHFGDGTRLSIL.

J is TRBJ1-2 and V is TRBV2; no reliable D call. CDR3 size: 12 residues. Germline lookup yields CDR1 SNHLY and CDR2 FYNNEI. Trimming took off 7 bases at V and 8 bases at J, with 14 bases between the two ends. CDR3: CASIGKGAGYTF. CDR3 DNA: TGTGCCAGCATCGGGAAGGGAGCAGGCTACACCTTC.

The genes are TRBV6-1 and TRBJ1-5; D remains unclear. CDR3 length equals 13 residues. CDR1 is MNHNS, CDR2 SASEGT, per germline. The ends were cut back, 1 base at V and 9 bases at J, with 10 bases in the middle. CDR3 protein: CASSEEIGRPQHF. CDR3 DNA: TGTGCCAGCAGTGAAGAAATAGGTAGGCCCCAGCATTTT.

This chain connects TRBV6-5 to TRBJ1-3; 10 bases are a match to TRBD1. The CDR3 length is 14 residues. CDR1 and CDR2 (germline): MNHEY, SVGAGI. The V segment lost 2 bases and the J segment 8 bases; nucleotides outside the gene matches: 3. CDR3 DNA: TGTGCCAGCAGTTACCAGACAGGGGGCTACACCATATATTTT. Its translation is CASSYQTGGYTIYF.

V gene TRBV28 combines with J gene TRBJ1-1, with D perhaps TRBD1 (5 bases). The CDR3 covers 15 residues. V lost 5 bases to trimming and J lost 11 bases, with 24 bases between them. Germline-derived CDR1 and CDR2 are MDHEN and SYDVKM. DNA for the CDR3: TGTGCCAGCAGTGGCCCGGGGCAGGGTGAGCTTGGGGCTTTCTTT. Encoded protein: CASSGPGQGELGAFF.

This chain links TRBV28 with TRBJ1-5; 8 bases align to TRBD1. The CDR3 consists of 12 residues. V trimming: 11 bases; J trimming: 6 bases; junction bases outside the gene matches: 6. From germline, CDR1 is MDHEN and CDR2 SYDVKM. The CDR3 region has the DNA TGTGCCTGGAGGACAGGGACTCAGCCCCAGCATTTT. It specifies CAWRTGTQPQHF.

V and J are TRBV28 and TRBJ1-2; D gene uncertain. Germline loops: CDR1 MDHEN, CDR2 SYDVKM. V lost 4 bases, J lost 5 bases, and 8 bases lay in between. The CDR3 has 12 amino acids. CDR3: CASSSKMYGYTF. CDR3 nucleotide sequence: TGTGCCAGCAGTTCAAAGATGTATGGCTACACCTTC.

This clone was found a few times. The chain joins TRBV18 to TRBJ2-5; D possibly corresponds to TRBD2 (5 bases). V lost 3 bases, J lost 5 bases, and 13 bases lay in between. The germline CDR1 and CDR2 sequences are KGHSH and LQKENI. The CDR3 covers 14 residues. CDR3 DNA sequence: TGTGCCAGCTCACCCTCCCCACGAGGGGAGACCCAGTACTTC. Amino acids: CASSPSPRGETQYF.

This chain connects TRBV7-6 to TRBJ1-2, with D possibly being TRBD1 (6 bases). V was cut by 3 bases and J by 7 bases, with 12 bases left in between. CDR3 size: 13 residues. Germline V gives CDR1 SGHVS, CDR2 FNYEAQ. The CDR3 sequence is CASSLQMGAGYTF. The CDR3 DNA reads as TGTGCCAGCAGCTTGCAGATGGGGGCTGGCTACACCTTC.

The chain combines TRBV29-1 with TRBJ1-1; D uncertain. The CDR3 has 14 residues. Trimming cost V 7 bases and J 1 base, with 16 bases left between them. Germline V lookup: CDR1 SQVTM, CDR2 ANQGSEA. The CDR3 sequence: CSGRTGLPNTEAFF. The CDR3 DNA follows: TGCAGCGGACGGACGGGTTTGCCGAACACTGAAGCTTTCTTT.

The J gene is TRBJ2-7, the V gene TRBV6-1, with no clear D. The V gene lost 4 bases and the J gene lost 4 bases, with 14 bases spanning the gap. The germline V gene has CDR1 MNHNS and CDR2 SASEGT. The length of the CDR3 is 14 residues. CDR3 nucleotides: TGTGCCAGCAGTGTAACCGGGCCCGGTTACGAGCAGTACTTC. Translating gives CASSVTGPGYEQYF.

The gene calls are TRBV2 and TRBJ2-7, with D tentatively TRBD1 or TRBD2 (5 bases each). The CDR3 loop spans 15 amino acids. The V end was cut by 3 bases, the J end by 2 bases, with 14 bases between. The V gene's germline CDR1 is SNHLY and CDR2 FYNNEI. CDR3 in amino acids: CASSEQSGPAYEQYF. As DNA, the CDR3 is TGTGCCAGCAGTGAGCAATCGGGGCCAGCCTACGAGCAGTACTTC.

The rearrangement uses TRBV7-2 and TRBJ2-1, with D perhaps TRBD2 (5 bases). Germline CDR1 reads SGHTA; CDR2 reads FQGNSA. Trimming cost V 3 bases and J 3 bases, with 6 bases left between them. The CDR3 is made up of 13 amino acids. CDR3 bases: TGTGCCAGCAGCTTCGGACTCTACAATGAGCAGTTCTTC. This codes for CASSFGLYNEQFF.